This T cell receptor beta chain was recorded in a study of OX40 agonist ivuxolimab in advanced cancers. Overall study: Patients' therapy was ivuxolimab, an antibody that acts as an agonist of OX40 (CD134). Partial responses were achieved by three patients, one with hepatocellular carcinoma and two with cutaneous melanoma.

The CDR3 loop spans 15 amino acids. Germline V lookup: CDR1 LNHDA, CDR2 SQIVND (reference sequence). Deletions cut 9 bases from V and 1 base from J, with 18 bases between. Researchers took blood at baseline, on cycle 4 day 1, and on cycle 7 day 1. Of note for this clone: Its specificity is unknown.

Clones were read by immunoSEQ multiplex PCR, and TCRdb kept only the in-frame ones, dropping some. The sample carries approximately 41,000 clones, approximately 88% recorded once. Whole-study findings and limits: At 0.1 to 3.0 mg/kg, CD4+ and CD8+ blood T cells expanded clonally by week 6.

The clonotype was recovered from an adult with an advanced solid tumor such as melanoma, head and neck, liver or kidney cancer. The chain combines TRBV19 with TRBJ1-1; weak D call: TRBD1 (6 bases). This specimen was CD4+ or CD8+ T cells sorted from blood, taken in a trial of the OX40 agonist ivuxolimab. For the CDR3, the DNA is TGTGCCAGCCGAATCGACAGGAGACCGAACACTGAAGCTTTCTTT. It specifies CASRIDRRPNTEAFF.